This T cell receptor beta chain was observed in a study of blood T cell repertoires in COVID-19. About the study: Sites across the United States, Italy and Spain contributed samples from acute and convalescent COVID-19.

Patients from Seattle were sampled longitudinally, starting during active infection. Sequencing was performed with immunoSEQ multiplex PCR; in TCRdb, only in-frame clones are kept and a portion is missing. This sample yields some 100,000 clones, of which about 86% are seen a single time; around 2.1% belongs to the top ten. This CDR3 has 16 amino acids. Germline values: CDR1 LNHDA, CDR2 SQIVND (reference sequence). J gave up 6 bases and V 7 bases, and 17 bases lay outside the gene matches. The V gene is TRBV19, the J gene TRBJ1-2, with TRBD1 matching over 7 bases. The receptor was derived from a man between 50 and 59 years old with COVID-19, enrolled during active disease. The sequenced sample was peripheral blood. CDR3 region: CASIPGQANWAHGYTF. The CDR3 DNA reads TGTGCCAGTATCCCAGGACAGGCAAACTGGGCTCATGGCTACACCTTC.